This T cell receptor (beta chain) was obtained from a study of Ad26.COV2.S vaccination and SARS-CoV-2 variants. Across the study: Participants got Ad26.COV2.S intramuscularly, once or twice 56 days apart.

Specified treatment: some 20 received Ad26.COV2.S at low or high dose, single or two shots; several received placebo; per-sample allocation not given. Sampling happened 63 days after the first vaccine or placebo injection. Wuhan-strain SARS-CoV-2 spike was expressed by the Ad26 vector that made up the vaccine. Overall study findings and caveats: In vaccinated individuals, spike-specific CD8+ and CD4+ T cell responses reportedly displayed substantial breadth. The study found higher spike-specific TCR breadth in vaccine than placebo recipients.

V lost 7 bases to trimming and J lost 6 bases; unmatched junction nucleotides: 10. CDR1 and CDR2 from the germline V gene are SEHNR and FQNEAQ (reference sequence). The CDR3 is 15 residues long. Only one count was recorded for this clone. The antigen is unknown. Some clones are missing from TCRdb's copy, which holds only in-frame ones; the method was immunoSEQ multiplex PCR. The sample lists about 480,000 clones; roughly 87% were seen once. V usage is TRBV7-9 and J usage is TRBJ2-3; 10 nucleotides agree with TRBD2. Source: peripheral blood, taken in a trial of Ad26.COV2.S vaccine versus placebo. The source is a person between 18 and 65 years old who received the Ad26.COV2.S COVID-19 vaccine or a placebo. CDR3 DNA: TGTGCCAGCACCCTGGCTAGCGGGAGTCCCGATACGCAGTATTTT. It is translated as CASTLASGSPDTQYF.